Below, 23 T cell receptor beta chains from the same sample are listed, as sequenced in a study of cytomegalovirus exposure and HLA in healthy donors. The study ran its PCR with 60 Vbeta and 13 Jbeta primers. The method was immunoSEQ multiplex PCR; TCRdb's version includes in-frame clones alone and lacks a portion of them. This sample has around 40,000 clones, with about 66% found just once. The source material was PBMCs. Receptors were obtained from a man aged 50-59 years in good health and CMV-seropositive.

V is TRBV6-6 and J is TRBJ1-5, with D perhaps matching TRBD1 (6 bases). Germline values: CDR1 MNHNY, CDR2 SVGAGI (reference sequence). The CDR3 covers 15 residues. Trimming shortened V by 8 bases and J by 0 bases, and 14 bases separated the two germline ends. CDR3 sequence: CASARDRNSNQPQHF. The CDR3 coding sequence is TGTGCCAGCGCCCGAGACAGGAATAGCAATCAGCCCCAGCATTTT.

The chain combines TRBV6-6 with TRBJ2-1; 14 nucleotides align to TRBD2. Germline trimming cut 6 bases from V and 10 bases from J; bases unmatched to any gene: 8. The CDR3 extends over 15 amino acids. Germline V gene sequence: CDR1 MNHNY, CDR2 SVGAGI (reference sequence). As DNA, the CDR3 is TGTGCCAGCAGACAGACTAGCGGGGGGGCATGGGAGCAGTTCTTC. Translation gives CASRQTSGGAWEQFF.

This clone was counted between two and nine times. The chain recombines TRBV11-3 with TRBJ1-1, with 7 bases that match TRBD1. Germline V CDR1 and CDR2: SGHNT, YENEEA. V gave up 3 bases and J gave up 2 bases; unmatched junction bases: 3. The CDR3 loop spans 14 amino acids. CDR3 sequence (DNA): TGTGCCAGCAGCTTCCGGGACAGCAACACTGAAGCTTTCTTT. Translated, it gives CASSFRDSNTEAFF.

The rearrangement uses TRBV28 and TRBJ1-4, with D hard to call. The V and J ends lost 6 bases and 1 base respectively, with 9 bases between them. The CDR3 totals 14 residues. Germline CDR1 reads MDHEN; CDR2 reads SYDVKM. CDR3 sequence reads: CASRGGITNEKLFF. CDR3 coding DNA: TGTGCCAGCAGGGGAGGTATAACTAATGAAAAACTGTTTTTT.

This clone was recorded once. This CDR3 is CASFRAVNYGYTF. Here the CDR3 DNA reads TGTGCCAGCTTCAGGGCGGTTAACTATGGCTACACCTTC. V is TRBV2 and J is TRBJ1-2; D is perhaps TRBD1 (5 bases). The germline V and J ends were trimmed by 8 bases and 1 base, with 11 bases remaining between them. Germline CDR1 is SNHLY and CDR2 is FYNNEI. The CDR3 is made up of 13 amino acids.

The V and J genes are TRBV11-2 and TRBJ1-1, with D possibly matching TRBD1 (6 bases). The ends were cut back, 1 base at V and 11 bases at J, with 14 bases in the middle. Germline V gene sequence: CDR1 SGHAT, CDR2 FQNNGV. This CDR3 contains 13 residues. DNA for the CDR3: TGTGCCAGCAGCTTAGTGGAAAATCAGGGGGCTTTCTTT. This translates into CASSLVENQGAFF. Full variable domain (outside the CDR3, taken from reference TRBV11-2 and TRBJ1-1): EAGVAQSPRYKIIEKRQSVAFWCNPISGHATLYWYQQILGQGPKLLIQFQNNGVVDDSQLPKDRFSAERLKGVDSTLKIQPAKLEDSAVYLCASSLVENQGAFFGQGTRLTVV.

CDR3 region: CASSRGAGGRNEQFF. In DNA, the CDR3 is TGTGCCAGCAGCCGCGGGGCGGGGGGGCGAAATGAGCAGTTCTTC. This chain connects TRBV7-9 to TRBJ2-1; 9 bases line up with TRBD2. Germline values: CDR1 SEHNR, CDR2 FQNEAQ (reference sequence). With V trimmed by 5 bases and J by 7 bases, 9 bases remained unmatched. CDR3 size: 15 residues.

The J gene is TRBJ1-3, the V gene TRBV27; possible D gene TRBD1, 6 bases. The germline V and J ends were trimmed by 8 bases and 0 bases, with 11 bases remaining between them. The CDR3 loop spans 14 amino acids. Germline CDR1 is MNHEY and CDR2 is SMNVEV (reference sequence). The DNA of the CDR3 is TGTGCCAGCCAGGACAGAAGCTCTGGAAACACCATATATTTT. Protein: CASQDRSSGNTIYF.

This sequence joins TRBV7-9 and TRBJ2-5, with a weak D call TRBD2 (6 bases). This CDR3 has 16 residues. V shed 5 bases and J shed 5 bases, with 21 bases lying between them. The germline V gene encodes CDR1 SEHNR and CDR2 FQNEAQ (reference sequence). CDR3 in DNA: TGTGCCAGCAGCCCGAAAACGGGGGTGAGGGAGGAGACCCAGTACTTC. Translated, it gives CASSPKTGVREETQYF.

This chain joins TRBV28 and TRBJ1-4; tentative D call: TRBD1 (5 bases). Germline lookup yields CDR1 MDHEN and CDR2 SYDVKM. V dropped 3 bases and J dropped 1 base, with 6 bases sitting between them. This CDR3 spans 14 amino acids. CDR3 nucleotide sequence: TGTGCCAGCAGTTTCGGGGGAACTAATGAAAAACTGTTTTTT. Translation: CASSFGGTNEKLFF.

J is TRBJ1-2 and V is TRBV29-1; 7 nucleotides match TRBD1. The CDR3 has 11 residues. V was pared by 6 bases and J by 6 bases, with 4 bases of the junction left unmatched. Germline-derived CDR1 and CDR2 are SQVTM and ANQGSEA. The CDR3 protein is CSVGGQDGYTF. CDR3 bases: TGCAGCGTGGGAGGACAGGATGGCTACACCTTC.

A few counts support this clone. J is TRBJ2-2 and V is TRBV6-5; a possible D gene is TRBD1 (5 bases). The ends were cut back, 0 bases at V and 6 bases at J, with 14 bases in the middle. The CDR3 sequence is 16 residues long. Germline V gene data show CDR1 as MNHEY and CDR2 as SVGAGI. CDR3 sequence reads: CASSYSDGPGPGELFF. The CDR3 coding sequence is TGTGCCAGCAGTTACTCCGACGGGCCAGGGCCCGGGGAGCTGTTTTTT.

This chain joins TRBV7-9 and TRBJ1-4; possible D gene TRBD1, 6 bases. The V end lost 1 base, the J end lost 6 bases, and 9 bases lay between the germline ends. The CDR3 is 14 amino acids. From germline, CDR1 is SEHNR and CDR2 FQNEAQ (reference sequence). CDR3 DNA sequence: TGTGCCAGCAGCTTAGTGGCAGGGGATGAAAAACTGTTTTTT. This gives the protein CASSLVAGDEKLFF.

This clone has a handful of counts. The V call is TRBV18, the J call TRBJ2-6, with 8 bases that match TRBD1. The CDR3 has 15 amino acids. The V segment lost 6 bases and the J segment 0 bases; nucleotides outside the gene matches: 1. Germline V gives CDR1 KGHSH, CDR2 LQKENI. The CDR3 sequence: CASSGQVSGANVLTF. CDR3 nucleotide sequence: TGTGCCAGCTCGGGACAGGTCTCTGGGGCCAACGTCCTGACTTTC.

V is TRBV9 and J is TRBJ2-1; 11 bases fit TRBD2. The CDR3 loop spans 15 amino acids. The V gene's germline CDR1 is SGDLS and CDR2 YYNGEE. J gave up 5 bases and V 4 bases, and 5 bases lay outside the gene matches. The CDR3 is CASSPGLADNNEQFF. CDR3 nucleotide sequence: TGTGCCAGCAGCCCGGGACTAGCGGACAACAATGAGCAGTTCTTC.

The chain combines TRBV7-9 with TRBJ2-7, with 7 positions matching TRBD2. Germline V lookup: CDR1 SEHNR, CDR2 FQNEAQ (reference sequence). This CDR3 region has 16 residues. V shed 5 bases and J 0 bases; nucleotides not matched to a gene: 10. This CDR3 reads CASSPDPREGSYEQYF. CDR3 in DNA: TGTGCCAGCAGCCCCGACCCCAGGGAGGGCTCCTACGAGCAGTACTTC.

The CDR3 region is CASSATLAGDQETQYF. Written as DNA, the CDR3 is TGCGCCAGCAGCGCGACTCTAGCGGGGGACCAAGAGACCCAGTACTTC. The chain is built from TRBV5-1 and TRBJ2-5; 10 bases map to TRBD2. V shed 4 bases and J 0 bases; nucleotides not matched to a gene: 6. Germline CDR1 SGHRS, CDR2 YFSETQ. This CDR3 is 16 amino acids long.

There are a few counts of this clone. The chain joins TRBV28 to TRBJ2-7, with D unresolved. This CDR3 is 15 amino acids long. From germline, CDR1 is MDHEN and CDR2 SYDVKM. V lost 7 bases to trimming and J lost 2 bases, with 18 bases between them. In DNA form, the CDR3 reads TGTGCCAGCATCCCCGGCGGTAGCTTAGCCTACGAGCAGTACTTC. Amino acid sequence: CASIPGGSLAYEQYF.

The chain combines TRBV9 with TRBJ2-5, with 7 bases fitting TRBD2. The germline gives CDR1 SGDLS, CDR2 YYNGEE. The CDR3 covers 13 residues. Trimming took 2 bases from V and 4 from J; bases not matched to a gene: 2. The CDR3 loop is CASSVGGRETQYF. DNA for the CDR3: TGTGCCAGCAGCGTCGGGGGGAGAGAGACCCAGTACTTC.

The V gene is TRBV4-2, the J gene TRBJ1-3, with a possible D match to TRBD1 (5 bases). Per the germline V gene, CDR1 is LGHNA and CDR2 is YNFKEQ. Trimming left V 0 bases short and J 0 bases short, with 18 bases between. The CDR3 has 19 residues. The chain's CDR3 is CASSQDFGGTRGSGNTIYF. In nucleotides, the CDR3 is TGTGCCAGCAGCCAAGATTTCGGGGGGACCCGAGGCTCTGGAAACACCATATATTTT.

The chain recombines TRBV6-5 with TRBJ1-1; D gene ambiguous. Trimming pared 5 bases from V and 4 bases from J, leaving 14 bases between. The length of the CDR3 is 14 residues. The germline gives CDR1 MNHEY, CDR2 SVGAGI. The CDR3, as DNA: TGTGCCAGCAGTCCCCAAGGGCGGGGCACTGAAGCTTTCTTT. It translates to CASSPQGRGTEAFF.

The rearrangement uses TRBV6-1 and TRBJ2-7; no clear D gene. The CDR3 covers 12 residues. The germline CDR1 and CDR2 sequences are MNHNS and SASEGT. V was pared by 3 bases and J by 3 bases, with 6 bases between. The CDR3 DNA follows: TGTGCCAGCAGTGATCAGATCTACGAGCAGTACTTC. The encoded protein is CASSDQIYEQYF.

This chain links TRBV30 with TRBJ2-7; 8 bases match TRBD1. The junction had 5 bases not matched to a gene; V was cut back by 1 base and J by 3 bases. The germline CDR1 and CDR2 sequences are GTSNPN and SVGIG (reference sequence). The CDR3 has 14 amino acids. CDR3 sequence (DNA): TGTGCCTGGAGTGGGACAGGGCGTGTCTACGAGCAGTACTTC. Translating it yields CAWSGTGRVYEQYF.